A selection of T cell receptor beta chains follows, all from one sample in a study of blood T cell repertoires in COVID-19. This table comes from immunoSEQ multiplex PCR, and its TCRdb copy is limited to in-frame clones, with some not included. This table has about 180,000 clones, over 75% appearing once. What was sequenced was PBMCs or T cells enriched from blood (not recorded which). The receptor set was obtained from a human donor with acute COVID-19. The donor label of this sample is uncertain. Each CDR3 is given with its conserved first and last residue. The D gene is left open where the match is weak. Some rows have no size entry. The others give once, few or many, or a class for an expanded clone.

TGTGCCAGCAGCTGGACTAGCGGGGGGCCCGCAGGTGAGCAGTTCTTC CASSWTSGGPAGEQFF TRBD2 TRBJ2-1 . TRBV11-2
TGTGCCAGCAGGACAGGGGCAGAGACCCAGTACTTC CASRTGAETQYF TRBD1 TRBJ2-5 . TRBV6-5
TGTGCCAGCAGCTTAGGACAGGGAGTATTCTACGAGCAGTACTTC CASSLGQGVFYEQYF TRBD1 TRBJ2-7 . TRBV7-2
TGCGCCAGCAGCCTTACCCAGGGGGACACTGAAGCTTTCTTT CASSLTQGDTEAFF TRBD1 TRBJ1-1 . TRBV5-1
TGTGCCAGCGGACAGGGATTATCCTCGGGGGAGCAGTACTTC CASGQGLSSGEQYF TRBD1 TRBJ2-7 few TRBV9
TGCGCCAGCAGCTTGGCCGGGGGTGGGGATGGCTACACCTTC CASSLAGGGDGYTF . TRBJ1-2 . TRBV5-1
TGCGCCAGCAGCCAGGGCCTAGCGGGGGGGCCCGAGCAGTTCTTC CASSQGLAGGPEQFF TRBD2 TRBJ2-1 few TRBV4-1
TGTGCCAGCAGTTCCCGGGACTTATGGGATGAGCAGTTCTTC CASSSRDLWDEQFF . TRBJ2-1 . TRBV27
TGTGCCAGCAGCTTGTTGTACAGGGGGCTTTCTGAGCAGTACTTC CASSLLYRGLSEQYF TRBD1 TRBJ2-7 . TRBV5-6
TGTGCCAGCAAACGAGGCCGGGACAATGAGCAGTTCTTC CASKRGRDNEQFF . TRBJ2-1 few TRBV12-3/TRBV12-4
TGCGCCAGCAGTGACTCGGGACAGGGGGATTACTATGGCTACACCTTC CASSDSGQGDYYGYTF TRBD1 TRBJ1-2 once TRBV10-2
TGTGCCAGCAGTTACTCCACAGACGGCTACGAGCAGTACTTC CASSYSTDGYEQYF . TRBJ2-7 . TRBV6-5
TGTGCCAGCAGCCAGGCCCTAGCGGGGGGGTGGGAGACACAGTACTTC CASSQALAGGWETQYF TRBD2 TRBJ2-5 . TRBV3-1/TRBV3-2
TGTGCCAGCAGCCCGGGAGGTGGGGAGGGCTCCTACGAGCAGTACTTC CASSPGGGEGSYEQYF TRBD2 TRBJ2-7 . TRBV25-1
TGTGCCATCAGAGCGAGCTCCCGGGGGGAGACCCAGTACTTC CAIRASSRGETQYF . TRBJ2-5 . TRBV10-3
TGTGCCAGCACCGCGCTAGCGGGGGACGGCTTAGCCAAAAACATTCAGTACTTC CASTALAGDGLAKNIQYF TRBD2 TRBJ2-4 . TRBV2
TGTGCCAGCAGCCGTTTAGGCAGTTTAGAGTCTAGTCAGCCCCAGCATTTT CASSRLGSLESSQPQHF . TRBJ1-5 once TRBV7-8
TGTGCCAGCAGAAAACGGGTTAGCGGCACAGATACGCAGTATTTT CASRKRVSGTDTQYF . TRBJ2-3 . TRBV5-6
TGTGCCAGCAGTTTTTTACAGGGGAATCAGCCCCAGCATTTT CASSFLQGNQPQHF TRBD1 TRBJ1-5 once TRBV6-2/TRBV6-3
TGTGCCAGCAGTCAGACCCGACGAGGGGGCGCCGAGACCCAGTACTTC CASSQTRRGGAETQYF TRBD1 TRBJ2-5 . TRBV7-9
TGTGCCAGCAGCTTTACTAGCGGAGACCCTTTAGGGCAGTTCTTC CASSFTSGDPLGQFF TRBD2 TRBJ2-1 . TRBV7-3
TGTGCCAGCAGCTACTGGCAACGCGGGGGCGACCACAATGAGCAGTTCTTC CASSYWQRGGDHNEQFF . TRBJ2-1 once TRBV5-6
TGTGCCGGATTAGCGGGGGGGCCCCCGACCTACAATGAGCAGTTCTTC CAGLAGGPPTYNEQFF TRBD2 TRBJ2-1 . TRBV6-4
TGTGCCAGCAGGCGGACTGAGCGAAGCACAGATACGCAGTATTTT CASRRTERSTDTQYF . TRBJ2-3 . TRBV5-6
TGTGCCAGCACCGCGACAGATGAAAAACTGTTTTTT CASTATDEKLFF . TRBJ1-4 . TRBV3-1/TRBV3-2
TGTGCCACCAGTGGATCCTTTGCGGGCACAGATACGCAGTATTTT CATSGSFAGTDTQYF . TRBJ2-3 . TRBV24-1
TGTGCCAGCAGCTGGGCGGGCCAGGGGCGACTTGTAGCCAAAAACATTCAGTACTTC CASSWAGQGRLVAKNIQYF . TRBJ2-4 . TRBV7-2
TGTGCCAGCAGTGGGACAGGGAGAAACAATCAGCCCCAGCATTTT CASSGTGRNNQPQHF TRBD1 TRBJ1-5 . TRBV27
TGTGCCAGCAGCTTTGAAGCGGGGGGCACAGATACGCAGTATTTT CASSFEAGGTDTQYF . TRBJ2-3 few TRBV21-1
TGTGCCAGCAGCCCCCATTCGGGACTAGCTGCCTACGAGCAGTACTTC CASSPHSGLAAYEQYF TRBD2 TRBJ2-7 . TRBV3-1/TRBV3-2
TGCGCCAGCGGCAGGGAGGCGGGGGAGCTGTTTTTT CASGREAGELFF . TRBJ2-2 once TRBV5-1
TGTGCCAGCAGTGACGGGCAGGTTGGGGCCGATACGCAGTATTTT CASSDGQVGADTQYF . TRBJ2-3 . TRBV6-4
TGTGCCAGCAGCCAATGGGCGGGCCCGTACGAGCAGTACTTC CASSQWAGPYEQYF . TRBJ2-7 . TRBV14
TGTGCCAGCAGCTTAAACCGCGGTAGCGGATATGGCTACACCTTC CASSLNRGSGYGYTF . TRBJ1-2 . TRBV7-9
TGTGCCAGCACCCCGACTAGCGCTCGTCACGAGCAGTACTTC CASTPTSARHEQYF TRBD2 TRBJ2-7 . TRBV7-9
TGTGCCTGGAGCCCCGGACTAGCCTCGACTGAGCAGTACTTC CAWSPGLASTEQYF TRBD2 TRBJ2-7 . TRBV30
TGTGCCAGCAGCCAAGATCGCCTAGCGGGGTCCCAAGAGACCCAGTACTTC CASSQDRLAGSQETQYF TRBD2 TRBJ2-5 . TRBV3-1/TRBV3-2
. CASSPSYEQYFLREYF . TRBJ2-7 . TRBV28
TGTGCCAGCAGTTACTCGTGGCAGTCCTATAATTCACCCCTCCACTTT CASSYSWQSYNSPLHF . TRBJ1-6 . TRBV6-6
TGTGCCAGCAGTCGACAGGTGGGCTCCTACAATGAGCAGTTCTTC CASSRQVGSYNEQFF . TRBJ2-1 . TRBV3-1/TRBV3-2
TGTGCCAGCAGCGACCGGACTAGCGGGGGGTCCACAGATACGCAGTATTTT CASSDRTSGGSTDTQYF TRBD2 TRBJ2-3 . TRBV9
TGTGCCAGCAGGCAGGTAGCAGGGTATTACGAGCAGTACTTC CASRQVAGYYEQYF . TRBJ2-7 . TRBV28
TGTGCCAGCAGTCTCCACTCCGGGACAAAGTACTTC CASSLHSGTKYF . TRBJ2-7 . TRBV11-2